The 12 T cell receptor beta chains below were found in one sample sequenced in a study of CD8 T cells in Susac syndrome. Roughly 0.45 to 1 ug RNA was reverse transcribed with random hexamers. TCRdb independently ran MiXCR on the immunoSEQ multiplex PCR reads; one entry per CDR3 protein. This sample carries about 190,000 distinct CDR3 sequences, 91% of them seen once, and the ten largest clones take about 0.09%. The specimen was CD4+ T cells from PBMCs. The receptors come from a human donor with Susac syndrome.

The CDR3: CASSLRTNTEAFF. The CDR3 nucleotides read TGTGCCAGCTCTTTAAGGACGAACACTGAAGCTTTCTTT. J is TRBJ1-1 and V is TRBV18; D gene unclear. This CDR3 is built from 13 residues. V dropped 6 bases and J dropped 1 base, with 9 bases sitting between them. Germline CDR1 and CDR2: KGHSH and LQKENI.

The rearrangement joins TRBV6-1 to TRBJ2-7, with D possibly matching TRBD2 (5 bases). Germline V lookup: CDR1 MNHNS, CDR2 SASEGT. Trimming left V 5 bases short and J 4 bases short, with 15 bases between. The CDR3 spans 14 residues. The CDR3 coding sequence is TGTGCCAGCAGTCCCCCGGGGATCGGGTACGAGCAGTACTTC. Translation gives CASSPPGIGYEQYF.

This CDR3 is CASSLPGGGHSYEQYF. The CDR3 nucleotides are TGTGCCAGCAGCTTGCCGGGAGGGGGGCACTCCTACGAGCAGTACTTC. V and J are TRBV7-2 and TRBJ2-7; 8 bases are shared with TRBD2. V lost 3 bases, J lost 0 bases, and 7 bases stayed unmatched. The CDR3 spans 16 residues. Germline V gene lookup returns CDR1 SGHTA and CDR2 FQGNSA. Full variable domain (outside the CDR3, taken from reference TRBV7-2 and TRBJ2-7): GAGVSQSPSNKVTEKGKDVELRCDPISGHTALYWYRQSLGQGLEFLIYFQGNSAPDKSGLPSDRFSAERTGGSVSTLTIQRTQQEDSAVYLCASSLPGGGHSYEQYFGPGTRLTVT.

In this sample, this clonotype turned up once. The CDR3 spells CASSPTEWIYGYTF. DNA of the CDR3: TGTGCCAGTTCCCCGACAGAATGGATCTATGGCTACACCTTC. The chain is built from TRBV19 and TRBJ1-2, with D possibly being TRBD1 (5 bases). This CDR3 comprises 14 residues. Germline-derived CDR1 and CDR2 are LNHDA and SQIVND (reference sequence). The germline V and J ends were trimmed by 8 bases and 4 bases, with 17 bases remaining between them.

The V gene is TRBV6-6, the J gene TRBJ1-2, with TRBD1 matching over 8 bases. CDR3 size: 13 residues. J gave up 8 bases and V 5 bases, and 7 bases lay outside the gene matches. CDR1 is MNHNY, CDR2 SVGAGI, per germline (reference sequence). In DNA, the CDR3 is TGTGCCAGCAGTAGCGGACAGGGCGGAGGCTACACCTTC. Amino acid sequence: CASSSGQGGGYTF.

The CDR3 protein is CASELGTGTAEAFF. The DNA for the CDR3 is TGTGCCAGCGAATTAGGGACAGGGACGGCTGAAGCTTTCTTT. The J gene is TRBJ1-1, the V gene TRBV7-9; the match to TRBD1 covers 9 bases. Per germline, CDR1 SEHNR and CDR2 FQNEAQ (reference sequence). CDR3 length: 14 residues. V lost 8 bases and J lost 6; bases outside the gene matches: 10.

V usage is TRBV4-1 and J usage is TRBJ2-7; D remains ambiguous. The V and J ends lost 0 bases and 5 bases respectively, with 14 bases between them. The germline V gene encodes CDR1 MGHRA and CDR2 YSYEKL. This CDR3 contains 15 residues. CDR3 DNA sequence: TGCGCCAGCAGCCAAGAAGGCAGATGGCTGGACGAGCAGTACTTC. Translation gives CASSQEGRWLDEQYF.

The V call is TRBV20-1, the J call TRBJ2-7; TRBD2 matches at 10 bases. Germline V gene sequence: CDR1 DFQATT, CDR2 SNEGSKA (reference sequence). The CDR3 extends over 14 amino acids. With V trimmed by 4 bases and J by 4 bases, 7 bases remained unmatched. This CDR3 is CSAKSPSGSYEQYF. In DNA form, the CDR3 reads TGCAGTGCTAAGAGCCCTAGCGGGAGTTACGAGCAGTACTTC.

V gene TRBV29-1 combines with J gene TRBJ2-7; maybe TRBD2 (6 bases). Germline CDR1 reads SQVTM; CDR2 reads ANQGSEA. Trimming cost V 7 bases and J 6 bases, with 19 bases left between them. The CDR3 contains 13 residues. The CDR3 reads CSARRGIFGEQYF. The CDR3 region has the DNA TGCAGCGCCCGCCGCGGGATCTTCGGCGAGCAGTACTTC.

The V call is TRBV7-3, the J call TRBJ2-3; 8 nucleotides line up with TRBD2. V shed 5 bases, J shed 2 bases, and the junction held 6 bases outside the gene matches. CDR3 length: 15 amino acids. Per germline, CDR1 SGHTA and CDR2 FQGTGA. CDR3: CASSIREGITDTQYF. In DNA form, the CDR3 reads TGTGCCAGCAGCATACGGGAGGGCATCACAGATACGCAGTATTTT. The whole variable domain, filled in from reference TRBV7-3 and TRBJ2-3, reads GAGVSQTPSNKVTEKGKYVELRCDPISGHTALYWYRQSLGQGPEFLIYFQGTGAADDSGLPNDRFFAVRPEGSVSTLKIQRTERGDSAVYLCASSIREGITDTQYFGPGTRLTVL.

The J gene is TRBJ1-2, the V gene TRBV12-3 or TRBV12-4, with 7 bases lining up with TRBD1. V trimming: 5 bases; J trimming: 4 bases; junction bases outside the gene matches: 7. The CDR3 extends over 14 amino acids. The CDR3 loop reads CASSTTGTAYGYTF. As DNA, the CDR3 is TGTGCCAGCAGTACAACCGGGACAGCCTATGGCTACACCTTC.

The chain couples TRBV7-3 to TRBJ1-1; no reliable D call. The germline gives CDR1 SGHTA, CDR2 FQGTGA. Trimming left V 2 bases short and J 9 bases short, with 10 bases between. This CDR3 is 12 amino acids long. The CDR3 loop reads CASSLGPGQAFF. Here the CDR3 DNA reads TGTGCCAGCAGCTTAGGACCCGGACAAGCTTTCTTT.